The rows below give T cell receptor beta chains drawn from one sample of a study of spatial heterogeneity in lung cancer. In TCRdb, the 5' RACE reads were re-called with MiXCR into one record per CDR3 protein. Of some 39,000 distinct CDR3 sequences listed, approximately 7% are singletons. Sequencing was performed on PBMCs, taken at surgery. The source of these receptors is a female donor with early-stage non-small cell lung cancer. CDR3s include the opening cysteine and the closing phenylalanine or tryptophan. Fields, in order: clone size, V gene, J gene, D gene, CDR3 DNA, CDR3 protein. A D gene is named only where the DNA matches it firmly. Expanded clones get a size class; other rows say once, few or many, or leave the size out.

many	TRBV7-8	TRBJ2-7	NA	TGTGCCAGCAGCTTAGAGGGACGGGACGAGCAGTACTTC	CASSLEGRDEQYF
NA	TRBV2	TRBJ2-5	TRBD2	TGTGCCAGCAGTAAGACTAGCGGGGGGGCCGGAGGAGAGACCCAGTACTTC	CASSKTSGGAGGETQYF
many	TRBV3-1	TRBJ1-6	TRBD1	TGTGCCAGCAGCCCGGACAGGGGCGCACCCCTCCACTTT	CASSPDRGAPLHF
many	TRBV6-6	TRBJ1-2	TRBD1	TGTGCCAGCAGTTCGACAGGGGGCGAAAATGGCTACACCTTC	CASSSTGGENGYTF
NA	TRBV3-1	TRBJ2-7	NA	TGTGCCAGCAGCCAATGGGATCGCTACGAGCAGTACTTC	CASSQWDRYEQYF
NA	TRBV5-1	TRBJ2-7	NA	TGCGCCAGCAGCTTCGAGGGAACGGAACAGTACTTC	CASSFEGTEQYF
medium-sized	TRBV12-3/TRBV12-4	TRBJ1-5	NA	TGTGCCAGCAGTTTTACAGCTAATCAGCCCCAGCATTTT	CASSFTANQPQHF
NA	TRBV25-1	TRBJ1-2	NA	TGTGCCAGCAGTGACCCCAGAGGGCGGGGAGGCTACACCTTC	CASSDPRGRGGYTF
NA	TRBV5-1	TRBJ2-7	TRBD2	TGCGCCAGCAGCGCCGGATTACTAGCGGGGGGGCCCTACGAGCAGTACTTC	CASSAGLLAGGPYEQYF
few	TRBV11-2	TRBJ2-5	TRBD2	TGTGCCAGCAGCTGGGCTAGCGGGGGGGAGACCCAGTACTTC	CASSWASGGETQYF
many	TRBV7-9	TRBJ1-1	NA	TGTGCCAGCAGCTTGGGACGGTCCCAACTAATGAACACTGAAGCTTTCTTT	CASSLGRSQLMNTEAFF
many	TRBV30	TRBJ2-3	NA	TGTGCCTGGAGTGTACTAGAGGCAGATACGCAGTATTTT	CAWSVLEADTQYF
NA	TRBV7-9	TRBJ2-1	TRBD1	TGTGCCAGCAGCGCCCGACAGGGAACCTACAATGAGCAGTTCTTC	CASSARQGTYNEQFF
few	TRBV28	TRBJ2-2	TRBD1	TGTGCCAGCAGTTCTCCGACAGGGGCCGGGGAGCTGTTTTTT	CASSSPTGAGELFF
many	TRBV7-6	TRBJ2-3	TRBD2	TGTGCCAGCAGCCCGACTAGCGGACCCAGCACAGATACGCAGTATTTT	CASSPTSGPSTDTQYF
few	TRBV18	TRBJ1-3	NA	TGTGCCAGCTCACCTACGGATCAATCTGGAAACACCATATATTTT	CASSPTDQSGNTIYF
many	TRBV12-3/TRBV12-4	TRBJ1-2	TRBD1	TGTGCCAGCAGTTTAGGACAGGGATATGGCTACACCTTC	CASSLGQGYGYTF
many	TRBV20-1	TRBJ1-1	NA	TGCAGTGCCCCCCCTCAGGCAGGGTTTAACACTGAAGCTTTCTTT	CSAPPQAGFNTEAFF
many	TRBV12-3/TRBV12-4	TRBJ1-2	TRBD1	TGTGCCAGCAGATCGACAGGGGGCGCTGACTATGGCTACACCTTC	CASRSTGGADYGYTF
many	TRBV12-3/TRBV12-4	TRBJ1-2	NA	TGTGCCAGCAGTTTGGTCGGGAGCGGCTACACCTTC	CASSLVGSGYTF
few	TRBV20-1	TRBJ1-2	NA	TGCAGTGCTAGGTCTTCCCGCGGGACACTACGTAACTATGGCTACACCTTC	CSARSSRGTLRNYGYTF
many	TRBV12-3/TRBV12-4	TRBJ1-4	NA	TGTGCCAGCACCCTCGGGGGCGCTACTAATGAAAAACTGTTTTTT	CASTLGGATNEKLFF
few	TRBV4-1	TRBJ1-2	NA	TGCGCCAGCAGCCAAGTCCGGGCCCTTTATGGCTACACCTTC	CASSQVRALYGYTF
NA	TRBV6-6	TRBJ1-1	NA	TGTGCCAGCAGTTACGGGGGGATTTCTGGCACTGAAGCTTTCTTT	CASSYGGISGTEAFF
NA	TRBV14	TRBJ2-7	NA	TGTGCCAGCAGCCAGAGACTCTCGGGGGTTCCCGAGCAGTACTTC	CASSQRLSGVPEQYF
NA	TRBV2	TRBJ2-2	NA	TGTGCCAGCAGTGGCCAGGGGCTATCCACCGGGGAGCTGTTTTTT	CASSGQGLSTGELFF
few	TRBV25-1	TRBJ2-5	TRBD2	TGTGCCAGCAGTGCGGGGGGGCTCATACAGACCCAGTACTTC	CASSAGGLIQTQYF
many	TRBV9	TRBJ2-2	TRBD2	TGTGCCAGCAGCTCGGGACTAGCGGGGTGGTCGGACACCGGGGAGCTGTTTTTT	CASSSGLAGWSDTGELFF
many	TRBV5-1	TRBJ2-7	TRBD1	TGCGCCAGCAGCAGAGACAGGGAAATGAGCTCCTACGAGCAGTACTTC	CASSRDREMSSYEQYF
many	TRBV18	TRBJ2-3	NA	TGTGCCAGCTCACCCCGGGTAGCTTCCACAGATACGCAGTATTTT	CASSPRVASTDTQYF
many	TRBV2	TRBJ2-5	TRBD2	TGTGCCAGCAGTGAAGACGGGACTAGCGGCCCCCAAGAGACCCAGTACTTC	CASSEDGTSGPQETQYF
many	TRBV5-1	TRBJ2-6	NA	TGCGCCAGCAGCTTGGTTCCTTCTGGGGCCAACGTCCTGACTTTC	CASSLVPSGANVLTF
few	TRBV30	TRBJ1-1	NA	TGTGCCTGGATACGGCCGACGGACACTGAAGCTTTCTTT	CAWIRPTDTEAFF
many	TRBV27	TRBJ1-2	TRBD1	TGTGCCAGCACCTGGCTGACAGGGGGAGGCTACACCTTC	CASTWLTGGGYTF
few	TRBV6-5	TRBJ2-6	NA	TGTGCCAGCAGTCTAGGGGTCTCTGGGGCCAACGTCCTGACTTTC	CASSLGVSGANVLTF